The 29 T cell receptor beta chains listed next were all sequenced from one sample in a study of cytomegalovirus exposure and HLA in healthy donors. The PCR employed 60 Vbeta primers together with 13 Jbeta primers. The assay was immunoSEQ multiplex PCR, and TCRdb's table has in-frame clones only and misses some. Of around 130,000 clones in the sample, over 80% were seen once. The sample was PBMCs. All receptors derive from a boy aged 5-17 years in good health and CMV-seronegative.

CDR3 DNA: TGTGCCAGCAGCCAAGACGGGGGGAGGGCCGACGAGCAGTACTTC. This translates into CASSQDGGRADEQYF. The chain joins TRBV4-2 to TRBJ2-7; TRBD2 matches 7 bases. V was clipped by 0 bases and J by 5 bases; unmatched bases: 7. The CDR3 extends over 15 amino acids. Germline V gene lookup returns CDR1 LGHNA and CDR2 YNFKEQ.

This rearrangement joins TRBV15 to TRBJ2-4, with 8 bases that match TRBD1. With V trimmed by 1 base and J by 0 bases, 8 bases remained unmatched. There are 18 residues in the CDR3. The germline CDR1 and CDR2 sequences are LNHNV and YYDKDF (reference sequence). CDR3 nucleotides: TGTGCCACCAGCAGAGGTACTGGACAGGGTCTAGCCAAAAACATTCAGTACTTC. Translating it yields CATSRGTGQGLAKNIQYF. Drawing the rest from reference TRBV15 and TRBJ2-4, the complete variable domain is DAMVIQNPRYQVTQFGKPVTLSCSQTLNHNVMYWYQQKSSQAPKLLFHYYDKDFNNEADTPDNFQSRRPNTSFCFLDIRSPGLGDTAMYLCATSRGTGQGLAKNIQYFGAGTRLSVL.

V is TRBV2 and J is TRBJ1-1, with 8 bases fitting TRBD1. Trimming took 8 bases from V and 7 from J; bases not matched to a gene: 18. CDR3 length equals 16 residues. Germline V gene sequence: CDR1 SNHLY, CDR2 FYNNEI. The CDR3 is CASRRTGFGNDGEAFF. The CDR3 region has the DNA TGTGCCAGCCGACGGACAGGGTTCGGGAATGATGGTGAAGCTTTCTTT.

J is TRBJ2-1 and V is TRBV27, with TRBD2 matching 8 bases. Germline CDR1 reads MNHEY; CDR2 reads SMNVEV (reference sequence). CDR3 size: 18 residues. The ends lost 4 bases at V and 4 bases at J; junction bases unmatched: 15. The CDR3 loop reads CASSSPIREGNGYNEQFF. CDR3 coding DNA: TGTGCCAGCAGTTCCCCTATCCGGGAGGGCAATGGATACAATGAGCAGTTCTTC.

The chain combines TRBV4-1 with TRBJ2-6; no reliable D call. Trimming took off 4 bases at V and 2 bases at J, with 9 bases between the two ends. CDR1 is MGHRA and CDR2 is YSYEKL in the germline V gene. This CDR3 has 15 residues. CDR3 DNA: TGCGCCAGCAGCCGTCAGGCTACTGGGGCCAACGTCCTGACTTTC. This encodes CASSRQATGANVLTF.

The CDR3 spells CASSGQGEAEQFF. The CDR3 coding sequence is TGTGCCAGCAGTGGTCAGGGTGAAGCTGAGCAGTTCTTC. The chain uses TRBV2 and TRBJ2-1; D is perhaps TRBD1 (5 bases). The CDR3 consists of 13 residues. The V gene lost 4 bases and the J gene lost 9 bases, with 13 bases spanning the gap. In germline, CDR1 is SNHLY, CDR2 FYNNEI.

The chain is built from TRBV9 and TRBJ1-3; perhaps TRBD1 as D (5 bases). Germline V gene lookup returns CDR1 SGDLS and CDR2 YYNGEE. The CDR3 sequence is 16 residues long. Trimming removed 2 bases at V and 0 bases at J, with 12 bases between. CDR3 sequence (DNA): TGTGCCAGCAGCGTCCTTGGGGGGATCTCTGGAAACACCATATATTTT. It specifies CASSVLGGISGNTIYF.

There are a few counts of this clone. The gene calls are TRBV5-1 and TRBJ2-1; TRBD2 agrees at 10 bases. CDR3 length equals 16 residues. CDR1 and CDR2 (germline): SGHRS, YFSETQ. The V and J ends lost 2 bases and 12 bases, in that order; junction bases with no gene match: 14. The CDR3 spells CASSFGITSGISGQFF. The CDR3 nucleotides read TGCGCCAGCAGCTTCGGAATCACTAGCGGGATCTCTGGGCAGTTCTTC.

The chain recombines TRBV15 with TRBJ2-5, with 8 bases that match TRBD2. CDR1 is LNHNV and CDR2 is YYDKDF in the germline V gene (reference sequence). The J segment lost 5 bases and the V segment lost 3 bases, leaving 11 bases of the junction unmatched. This CDR3 is built from 16 residues. The CDR3, as DNA: TGTGCCACCAGCAGGGGTCCGGGGGGGGTCGGGGAGACCCAGTACTTC. It encodes CATSRGPGGVGETQYF.

The chain couples TRBV19 to TRBJ2-1; 8 nucleotides match TRBD1. This CDR3 comprises 16 residues. Per germline, CDR1 LNHDA and CDR2 SQIVND (reference sequence). After removal of 0 bases from V and 3 bases from J, the junction contained 4 bases not matched to a gene. In DNA, the CDR3 is TGTGCCAGTAGTATAGATACGGGACAGGTCTACAATGAGCAGTTCTTC. Residues: CASSIDTGQVYNEQFF.

The chain couples TRBV2 to TRBJ2-7; 11 bases are a match to TRBD2. From germline, CDR1 is SNHLY and CDR2 FYNNEI. The CDR3 has 16 amino acids. J lost 3 bases, V lost 6 bases, and 10 bases had no gene match. CDR3 sequence reads: CASRGRTSGPLYEQYF. CDR3 in DNA: TGTGCCAGCAGGGGGAGGACTAGCGGGCCCCTCTACGAGCAGTACTTC.

The gene calls are TRBV7-8 and TRBJ1-2; D remains ambiguous. Looked up from germline, CDR1 is SGHVS and CDR2 is FQNEAQ. V lost 0 bases and J 6 bases, leaving 11 bases between the germline ends. CDR3 length equals 14 residues. The CDR3 reads CASSLAAPRNGYTF. The CDR3 bases are TGTGCCAGCAGCTTAGCGGCCCCTAGGAATGGCTACACCTTC.

The chain uses TRBV5-8 and TRBJ2-1; 8 nucleotides align to TRBD2. This CDR3 has 15 residues. Germline CDR1 is SGHTS and CDR2 is YDEGEE. V lost 4 bases to trimming and J lost 2 bases; unmatched junction nucleotides: 5. The CDR3 region is CASSGAGGPYNEQFF. CDR3 coding DNA: TGTGCCAGCAGCGGGGCGGGAGGTCCCTACAATGAGCAGTTCTTC.

This clone was counted once. The CDR3 DNA sequence: TGTGCCAGCAGTGATGGACTTCCCTCCTACGAGCAGTACTTC. Translating gives CASSDGLPSYEQYF. The chain has TRBV6-1 and TRBJ2-7; tentatively, D is TRBD2 (5 bases). Deletions cut 3 bases from V and 0 bases from J, with 9 bases between. Looked up from germline, CDR1 is MNHNS and CDR2 is SASEGT. The length of the CDR3 is 14 residues.

The rearrangement links TRBV7-9 to TRBJ1-1; TRBD1 matches at 9 bases. The germline V gene encodes CDR1 SEHNR and CDR2 FQNEAQ (reference sequence). CDR3 length: 16 residues. V was clipped by 3 bases and J by 1 base; unmatched bases: 6. CDR3 sequence: CASSLGPGQGNTEAFF. The CDR3 DNA reads TGTGCCAGCAGCTTGGGGCCGGGACAGGGGAACACTGAAGCTTTCTTT.

This clone was seen a handful of times. The chain uses TRBV19 and TRBJ2-7; 9 nucleotides match TRBD2. J gave up 6 bases and V 3 bases, and 6 bases lay outside the gene matches. Germline values: CDR1 LNHDA, CDR2 SQIVND (reference sequence). The CDR3 consists of 14 residues. This CDR3 is CASSMRSGGPEQYF. CDR3 DNA sequence: TGTGCCAGTAGTATGCGCAGCGGGGGGCCCGAGCAGTACTTC.

The chain employs TRBV30 and TRBJ1-4, with a weak D call TRBD1 (6 bases). The V end was cut by 2 bases, the J end by 8 bases, with 15 bases between. There are 14 residues in the CDR3. Per the germline V gene, CDR1 is GTSNPN and CDR2 is SVGIG (reference sequence). The CDR3 coding sequence is TGTGCCTGGAGTAAGGAACAGGGTAACGAAAAACTGTTTTTT. Translating it yields CAWSKEQGNEKLFF. Based on the CDR3 plus reference TRBV30 and TRBJ1-4, the full variable domain is SQTIHQWPATLVQPVGSPLSLECTVEGTSNPNLYWYRQAAGRGLQLLFYSVGIGQISSEVPQNLSASRPQDRQFILSSKKLLLSDSGFYLCAWSKEQGNEKLFFGSGTQLSVL.

This rearrangement joins TRBV5-6 to TRBJ1-4; 9 nucleotides line up with TRBD1. J gave up 8 bases and V 2 bases, and 10 bases lay outside the gene matches. The CDR3 is made up of 16 amino acids. From germline, CDR1 is SGHDT and CDR2 YYEEEE. CDR3 in amino acids: CASSLADRGALEKLFF. The CDR3 bases are TGTGCCAGCAGCTTAGCAGACAGGGGGGCCCTCGAAAAACTGTTTTTT.

This clone was found a few times. This chain connects TRBV2 to TRBJ1-4, with 11 bases fitting TRBD1. In germline, CDR1 is SNHLY, CDR2 FYNNEI. The CDR3 is made up of 16 amino acids. J was trimmed by 3 bases and V by 6 bases; bases with no gene match: 6. This CDR3 reads CASRPDRGRSNEKLFF. CDR3 DNA: TGTGCCAGCAGGCCGGACAGGGGGCGCTCTAATGAAAAACTGTTTTTT.

This clone was seen only once. V and J are TRBV7-6 and TRBJ2-7, with 13 bases identical to TRBD2. The germline V gene encodes CDR1 SGHVS and CDR2 FNYEAQ. There are 17 residues in the CDR3. V was pared by 5 bases and J by 5 bases, with 12 bases of the junction left unmatched. In DNA form, the CDR3 reads TGTGCCAGCAGCCTAACTAGCGGGAGGGCCGGTGGGGACGAGCAGTACTTC. Its translation: CASSLTSGRAGGDEQYF.

For this clone: At the DNA level, this CDR3 is encoded by other sequences in the same sample as well. The chain links TRBV5-1 to TRBJ2-7; 12 bases match TRBD2. V lost 0 bases to trimming and J lost 3 bases; unmatched junction nucleotides: 4. The CDR3 runs to 16 residues. Germline loops: CDR1 SGHRS, CDR2 YFSETQ. The CDR3 nucleotides read TGCGCCAGCAGCTTGGGACTAGCGGGAGCCAGCTACGAGCAGTACTTC. This encodes CASSLGLAGASYEQYF.

The chain combines TRBV30 with TRBJ2-3; the match to TRBD2 covers 12 bases. CDR1 GTSNPN and CDR2 SVGIG come from the germline V gene (reference sequence). V shed 5 bases, J shed 4 bases, and the junction held 10 bases outside the gene matches. The CDR3 sequence is 16 residues long. The DNA of the CDR3 is TGTGCCTGGGGTGCTAGCGGGAGGGCCGTCTCAGATACGCAGTATTTT. The encoded protein is CAWGASGRAVSDTQYF. Based on the CDR3 plus reference TRBV30 and TRBJ2-3, the full variable domain is SQTIHQWPATLVQPVGSPLSLECTVEGTSNPNLYWYRQAAGRGLQLLFYSVGIGQISSEVPQNLSASRPQDRQFILSSKKLLLSDSGFYLCAWGASGRAVSDTQYFGPGTRLTVL.

This clone was observed once. The chain's CDR3 is CASNKGQPNTEAFF. The CDR3 nucleotides are TGCGCCAGCAACAAAGGACAGCCGAACACTGAAGCTTTCTTT. The chain couples TRBV5-1 to TRBJ1-1, with D maybe TRBD1 (6 bases). Trimming left V 6 bases short and J 1 base short, with 13 bases between. CDR1 is SGHRS and CDR2 is YFSETQ in the germline V gene. This CDR3 contains 14 residues.

J is TRBJ2-5 and V is TRBV5-1; D is undetermined. This CDR3 is 12 amino acids long. V lost 0 bases to trimming and J lost 5 bases, with 5 bases between them. The germline gives CDR1 SGHRS, CDR2 YFSETQ. The CDR3 nucleotides read TGCGCCAGCAGCTTGGCCCGGGAGACCCAGTACTTC. Amino acids: CASSLARETQYF.

The genes are TRBV5-1 and TRBJ1-2; 8 nucleotides align to TRBD1. The CDR3 totals 15 residues. V gave up 2 bases and J gave up 8 bases; unmatched junction bases: 11. Germline CDR1 SGHRS, CDR2 YFSETQ. CDR3 bases: TGCGCCAGCAGCTTCTTCCAGGACAGGGCAGACGGCTACACCTTC. Its protein is CASSFFQDRADGYTF.

The J gene is TRBJ1-2, the V gene TRBV15; 7 bases are shared with TRBD1. The germline V gene has CDR1 LNHNV and CDR2 YYDKDF (reference sequence). V dropped 3 bases and J dropped 6; count of bases not matched to a gene: 10. The CDR3 covers 15 residues. The CDR3 reads CATSSPLRQGDGYTF. The CDR3 DNA follows: TGTGCCACCAGCAGCCCCCTTAGACAGGGCGATGGCTACACCTTC.

The genes are TRBV15 and TRBJ2-7; TRBD2 matches at 11 bases. This CDR3 region has 15 residues. V gave up 5 bases and J gave up 4 bases; unmatched junction bases: 7. Germline CDR1 is LNHNV and CDR2 is YYDKDF (reference sequence). The CDR3 region is CATSVLLAGDYEQYF. CDR3 coding DNA: TGTGCCACCAGCGTCCTACTAGCGGGAGATTACGAGCAGTACTTC.

The J gene is TRBJ2-2, the V gene TRBV6-1; TRBD2 matches 9 bases. Germline CDR1 reads MNHNS; CDR2 reads SASEGT. After removal of 2 bases from V and 0 bases from J, the junction contained 7 bases not matched to a gene. The CDR3 sequence is 18 residues long. The CDR3 DNA reads as TGTGCCAGCAGTGAAATAGCGGGAGTTCATGCGAACACCGGGGAGCTGTTTTTT. Amino acids: CASSEIAGVHANTGELFF.

This rearrangement joins TRBV5-4 to TRBJ1-1; D may be TRBD1 (6 bases). In germline, CDR1 is SGHNT, CDR2 YYREEE (reference sequence). V was clipped by 5 bases and J by 5 bases, with 16 bases between them. This CDR3 contains 14 residues. The CDR3 bases are TGTGCCAGCAGGTTTGGGGGGGCCGGGACTGAAGCTTTCTTT. Amino acids: CASRFGGAGTEAFF.